These 21 T cell receptor beta chains came from one sample sequenced in a study of T cells in women clearing cervical HPV infection. Sequencing used immunoSEQ multiplex PCR; TCRdb keeps in-frame clones, though not all of them. The table for this sample gives about 23,000 clones. Sequenced input: blood buffy coat. These receptors originate from a woman aged 18 to 75 with a cervical HPV16 infection that either progressed to CIN3+ or cleared (not recorded which).

With respect to this clone: The read ends 3 residues before the CDR3 terminus; that terminus is restored from the germline J gene. The V and J genes are TRBV10-1 and TRBJ2-1; a possible D gene is TRBD2 (5 bases). CDR3 size: 14 residues. The germline V gene encodes CDR1 WNHNN and CDR2 SYGVQD (reference sequence). The germline V and J ends were trimmed by 2 bases and 7 bases, with 12 bases remaining between them. The CDR3 protein is CASSELTSSNEQFF. The CDR3 DNA, read in part, is TGCGCCAGCAGTGAGCTCACTAGTTCTAATGAG.

Incomplete CDR3 DNA: TGTGCCAGTAGGTATCGGGGACAGGTCCTTTCTGGGGCCAACGTC. The encoded protein is CASRYRGQVLSGANV. The complete CDR3 protein is CASRYRGQVLSGANVLTF. The chain uses TRBV19 and TRBJ2-6; 8 bases fit TRBD1. The read ends 3 residues shy of where the CDR3 ends; the end is completed using the germline J gene. After removal of 6 bases from V and 1 base from J, the junction contained 11 bases not matched to a gene. Per germline, CDR1 LNHDA and CDR2 SQIVND (reference sequence). CDR3 length: 18 residues.

In the case of this clone: The read terminates 3 residues ahead of where the CDR3 ends, so the germline J gene completes it. The V gene is TRBV19, the J gene TRBJ1-2; 7 bases are shared with TRBD1. Germline V CDR1 and CDR2: LNHDA, SQIVND (reference sequence). The CDR3 totals 15 residues. CDR3 DNA, as far as it was read: TGTGCCAGTAGTATAGTGTGGGACAGACCCTACGAC. It yields the protein CASSIVWDRPYD. The entire CDR3 protein is CASSIVWDRPYDYTF.

CDR3 DNA, as far as it was read: TGCGCCAGCAGCTCGGGACTAGCGATTAGCACAGATACG. It specifies CASSSGLAISTDT. The full CDR3 is CASSSGLAISTDTQYF. This rearrangement joins TRBV5-1 to TRBJ2-3; 10 nucleotides agree with TRBD2. The observed sequence ends 3 residues before the CDR3 terminus, with the missing tail filled in from the germline J gene. The CDR3 loop spans 16 amino acids. V was clipped by 3 bases and J by 0 bases; unmatched bases: 4. Germline V gives CDR1 SGHRS, CDR2 YFSETQ.

With regard to this clone: The read halts 3 residues ahead of the CDR3 end, with the missing end drawn from the germline J gene. The chain links TRBV20-1 to TRBJ2-7; D is uncertain. This CDR3 spans 14 amino acids. CDR1 DFQATT and CDR2 SNEGSKA come from the germline V gene (reference sequence). Trimming stripped 0 bases from V and 3 bases from J, with 12 bases between. The CDR3 sequence: CSARDQRADYEQYF. CDR3 DNA, as far as it was read: TGCAGTGCTAGAGACCAGCGAGCCGACTACGAG.

As regards this clone: The CDR3 is cut off 3 residues early in the read; its end comes from the germline J gene. V gene TRBV6-1 combines with J gene TRBJ1-5; no definite D call. V was cut by 2 bases and J by 3 bases, with 14 bases left in between. The V gene's germline CDR1 is MNHNS and CDR2 SASEGT. The CDR3 loop spans 16 amino acids. The covered CDR3 bases are TGTGCCAGCAGTGAATTTGAAGGGTCCCTCAATCAGCCC. As protein: CASSEFEGSLNQP. The full CDR3 sequence reads CASSEFEGSLNQPQHF.

With respect to this clone: Coverage ceases 3 residues before the CDR3 finishes, and the germline J gene fills in the end. The J gene is TRBJ2-5, the V gene TRBV12-3 or TRBV12-4; D remains ambiguous. The CDR3 extends over 12 amino acids. V lost 1 base and J 5 bases, leaving 5 bases between the germline ends. The part of the CDR3 DNA that was read is TGTGCCAGCAGTTTAGGGCGGGAGACC. Translation: CASSLGRET. The full CDR3 reads CASSLGRETQYF.

Concerning this clone itself: With the read ending 3 residues before the CDR3 end, the germline J gene is used to fill in that end. This chain joins TRBV7-3 and TRBJ2-1; the match to TRBD2 covers 13 bases. The V segment lost 5 bases and the J segment 6 bases; nucleotides outside the gene matches: 13. The CDR3 is made up of 18 amino acids. Germline V gene sequence: CDR1 SGHTA, CDR2 FQGTGA. The sequenced part of the CDR3 DNA is TGTGCCAGCAGCCCAGGGACTAGCGGGACGTCGATTGGCAATGAG. This gives the protein CASSPGTSGTSIGNE. The entire CDR3 reads CASSPGTSGTSIGNEQFF.

Details on this clone: The DNA ends 3 residues before the CDR3 does, and the rest of the CDR3 is filled in from the germline J gene. V usage is TRBV20-1 and J usage is TRBJ2-5; TRBD2 might be the D (6 bases). V lost 3 bases to trimming and J lost 3 bases, with 14 bases between them. Germline V lookup: CDR1 DFQATT, CDR2 SNEGSKA (reference sequence). The CDR3 runs 14 residues. The CDR3 reads CSARARGLKETQYF. CDR3 DNA (partial): TGCAGTGCTAGGGCACGGGGACTTAAAGAGACC.

Worth noting for this clone: Sequencing ends 3 residues short of the CDR3 end; the germline J gene provides the rest. V is TRBV14 and J is TRBJ2-1; 11 bases match TRBD2. The CDR3 consists of 16 residues. V was pared by 7 bases and J by 4 bases, with 9 bases of the junction left unmatched. Germline loops: CDR1 SGHDN, CDR2 FVKESK. The sequenced part of the CDR3 DNA is TGTGCCAGCACCGACCATAGCGGGAGGGGATACAATGAG. Protein sequence: CASTDHSGRGYNE. The CDR3 in full is CASTDHSGRGYNEQFF. Full variable domain (rest looked up from reference TRBV14 and TRBJ2-1): EAGVTQFPSHSVIEKGQTVTLRCDPISGHDNLYWYRRVMGKEIKFLLHFVKESKQDESGMPNNRFLAERTGGTYSTLKVQPAELEDSGVYFCASTDHSGRGYNEQFFGPGTRLTVL.

Note on this clone: The read ends 3 residues before the CDR3 terminus; that terminus is restored from the germline J gene. The V call is TRBV7-9, the J call TRBJ2-1, with D perhaps matching TRBD2 (6 bases). The CDR3 spans 14 residues. The V end was cut by 4 bases, the J end by 5 bases, with 12 bases between. Per the germline V gene, CDR1 is SEHNR and CDR2 is FQNEAQ (reference sequence). CDR3 DNA (partial): TGTGCCAGCAGCTACCGGGACTTTCACAATGAG. Translation gives CASSYRDFHNE. The CDR3 as a whole reads CASSYRDFHNEQFF.

A note on this clone: The observed sequence ends 3 residues before the CDR3 terminus, with the missing tail filled in from the germline J gene. The chain is built from TRBV30 and TRBJ1-5; D is possibly TRBD1 (5 bases). The germline V gene has CDR1 GTSNPN and CDR2 SVGIG (reference sequence). The CDR3 is 15 residues long. V was cut by 0 bases and J by 4 bases, with 13 bases left in between. CDR3 DNA (partial): TGTGCCTGGAGTGTAGGTGGGGGGGGGAATCAGCCC. It is translated as CAWSVGGGGNQP. The whole CDR3 protein is CAWSVGGGGNQPQHF. Based on the CDR3 plus reference TRBV30 and TRBJ1-5, the full variable domain is SQTIHQWPATLVQPVGSPLSLECTVEGTSNPNLYWYRQAAGRGLQLLFYSVGIGQISSEVPQNLSASRPQDRQFILSSKKLLLSDSGFYLCAWSVGGGGNQPQHFGDGTRLSIL.

On this clone: The read falls 3 residues short of the CDR3 end, and the missing part is taken from the germline J gene. The chain couples TRBV10-1 to TRBJ1-1, with 9 bases fitting TRBD1. CDR1 and CDR2 from the germline V gene are WNHNN and SYGVQD (reference sequence). This CDR3 spans 14 amino acids. The trim removed 6 bases at V and 6 bases at J, leaving 8 bases unmatched. The covered CDR3 bases are TGCGCCAGCAGCCCGGGACAGGGTATCGCTGAA. Its protein product is CASSPGQGIAE. The entire CDR3 sequence reads CASSPGQGIAEAFF.

About this clone itself: Sequencing ends 3 residues short of the CDR3 end; the germline J gene provides the rest. The genes are TRBV20-1 and TRBJ1-2, with D unclear. Trimming shortened V by 6 bases and J by 1 base, and 18 bases separated the two germline ends. Per germline, CDR1 DFQATT and CDR2 SNEGSKA (reference sequence). There are 15 residues in the CDR3. CDR3 sequence reads: CSAAHRQVFNYGYTF. The sequenced CDR3 bases are TGCAGTGCGGCCCACCGTCAGGTTTTTAACTATGGC.

Notes on this clone: With the read ending 3 residues before the CDR3 end, the germline J gene is used to fill in that end. The chain combines TRBV20-1 with TRBJ2-7; 8 bases map to TRBD1. The V segment lost 6 bases and the J segment 0 bases; nucleotides outside the gene matches: 10. Germline loops: CDR1 DFQATT, CDR2 SNEGSKA (reference sequence). The CDR3 totals 15 residues. Incomplete CDR3 DNA: TGCAGTGCCTCTATCCGGGACAGGTTCTCCTACGAG. Translated, it gives CSASIRDRFSYE. The entire CDR3 sequence reads CSASIRDRFSYEQYF.

Note on this clone: From the germline J gene comes the end of the CDR3, since the read stops 3 residues before it. The chain recombines TRBV18 with TRBJ2-1; 7 positions agree with TRBD1. Germline V gene sequence: CDR1 KGHSH, CDR2 LQKENI. Unmatched junction bases numbered 3, after V lost 0 bases and J lost 4 bases. The CDR3 spans 15 residues. The CDR3 spells CASSPPTGSYNEQFF. CDR3 bases read: TGTGCCAGCTCACCACCGACAGGGTCGTACAATGAG. The variable domain in full, completed from reference TRBV18 and TRBJ2-1, reads NAGVMQNPRHLVRRRGQEARLRCSPMKGHSHVYWYRQLPEEGLKFMVYLQKENIIDESGMPKERFSAEFPKEGPSILRIQQVVRGDSAAYFCASSPPTGSYNEQFFGPGTRLTVL.

Worth noting for this clone: The read is 3 residues too short to cover the CDR3 end, so that end is filled in from the germline J gene. The chain combines TRBV5-6 with TRBJ2-7; the D gene is possibly TRBD1 (6 bases). Trimming shortened V by 4 bases and J by 2 bases, and 13 bases separated the two germline ends. This CDR3 comprises 14 residues. CDR1 is SGHDT and CDR2 is YYEEEE in the germline V gene. CDR3 DNA (partial): TGTGCCAGCAGCCTCGCAGGGGCCCCCTACGAG. It translates to CASSLAGAPYE. The entire CDR3 protein reads CASSLAGAPYEQYF. The full variable domain, completed using reference TRBV5-6 and TRBJ2-7, is DAGVTQSPTHLIKTRGQQVTLRCSPKSGHDTVSWYQQALGQGPQFIFQYYEEEERQRGNFPDRFSGHQFPNYSSELNVNALLLGDSALYLCASSLAGAPYEQYFGPGTRLTVT.

As for this clone: The read terminates 3 residues before the CDR3 end, so the remaining end is supplied by the germline J gene. The chain links TRBV6-1 to TRBJ1-2; 7 bases are a match to TRBD1. J lost 7 bases, V lost 3 bases, and 8 bases had no gene match. Germline V lookup: CDR1 MNHNS, CDR2 SASEGT. There are 14 residues in the CDR3. Incomplete CDR3 DNA: TGTGCCAGCAGTGAGATGGGACAGAAAACTGGC. Its translation: CASSEMGQKTG. The full CDR3 protein reads CASSEMGQKTGYTF.

Turning to this clone: Read coverage stops 3 residues before the CDR3 terminus; the germline J gene supplies the remainder. V is TRBV7-3 and J is TRBJ2-4, with 9 bases fitting TRBD1. The trim removed 8 bases at V and 8 bases at J, leaving 7 bases unmatched. This CDR3 spans 13 amino acids. Germline V CDR1 and CDR2: SGHTA, FQGTGA. The CDR3 DNA, read in part, is TGTGCCAGCTCGAGACAGGGGGGTGACATT. Translation: CASSRQGGDI. The full CDR3 sequence reads CASSRQGGDIQYF.

With regard to this clone: Coverage ceases 3 residues before the CDR3 finishes, and the germline J gene fills in the end. The genes are TRBV30 and TRBJ2-5, with a tentative D call TRBD1 (6 bases). Germline lookup yields CDR1 GTSNPN and CDR2 SVGIG (reference sequence). CDR3 length: 13 amino acids. V was cut by 1 base and J by 5 bases, with 11 bases left in between. The part of the CDR3 DNA that was read is TGTGCCTGGAGTGCAGGGGTTGTGGAGACC. Encoded protein: CAWSAGVVET. The complete CDR3 reads CAWSAGVVETQYF.

Notes on this clone: The read comes to an end 3 residues before the CDR3 does, leaving the germline J gene to fill in the end. The J gene is TRBJ1-2, the V gene TRBV5-4; a possible D gene is TRBD1 (6 bases). Looked up from germline, CDR1 is SGHNT and CDR2 is YYREEE (reference sequence). The CDR3 covers 13 residues. With 5 bases removed from V and 4 bases from J, the gap between germline ends came to 12 bases. The sequenced CDR3 bases are TGTGCCAGCAGTACGACAGGCCGCTATGGC. Translating gives CASSTTGRYG. From start to end, the CDR3 is CASSTTGRYGYTF.